The 5 T cell receptor beta chains presented below share a single source sample, sequenced in a study of shared clonotypes between healthy human individuals. The table came from immunoSEQ multiplex PCR; TCRdb's copy has only in-frame clones and leaves some out. The data hold 520,000 or so clones, with around 79% observed a single time. Sequenced sample: PBMCs. Receptor source: a woman aged 40 to 55 in good health. Some clones in this sample may be carry-over from other donors' samples.

The rearrangement uses TRBV27 and TRBJ2-5; no reliable D call. The CDR3 has 13 amino acids. CDR1 is MNHEY and CDR2 is SMNVEV in the germline V gene (reference sequence). The V gene lost 5 bases and the J gene lost 6 bases, with 13 bases spanning the gap. The CDR3 reads CASSLWVGKTQYF. CDR3 nucleotide sequence: TGTGCCAGCAGTCTGTGGGTAGGGAAGACCCAGTACTTC.

The chain is built from TRBV7-2 and TRBJ1-4, with D perhaps matching TRBD1 (6 bases). This CDR3 has 15 amino acids. CDR1 is SGHTA and CDR2 is FQGNSA in the germline V gene. Trimming removed 1 base at V and 2 bases at J, with 8 bases between. CDR3 in DNA: TGTGCCAGCAGCTTAGGGGGGGGCACTAATGAAAAACTGTTTTTT. Its protein product is CASSLGGGTNEKLFF.

The chain has TRBV29-1 and TRBJ2-7; D remains unclear. The CDR3 length is 13 residues. Germline values: CDR1 SQVTM, CDR2 ANQGSEA. The V gene lost 5 bases and the J gene lost 5 bases, with 16 bases spanning the gap. CDR3: CSVIGPRRHEQYF. Here the CDR3 DNA reads TGCAGCGTTATAGGGCCCCGTAGGCACGAGCAGTACTTC.

The chain carries TRBV28 and TRBJ2-7; no clear D. CDR3 length: 13 residues. The V gene's germline CDR1 is MDHEN and CDR2 SYDVKM. The germline V and J ends were trimmed by 5 bases and 4 bases, with 12 bases remaining between them. The CDR3 sequence: CASSLTLEYEQYF. In DNA form, the CDR3 reads TGTGCCAGCAGTCTAACCCTCGAATACGAGCAGTACTTC.

The chain couples TRBV27 to TRBJ2-3; D unclear. CDR3 length equals 13 residues. The germline V and J ends were trimmed by 6 bases and 1 base, with 8 bases remaining between them. Germline V lookup: CDR1 MNHEY, CDR2 SMNVEV (reference sequence). The CDR3 here is CASRPFGTDTQYF. In nucleotides, the CDR3 is TGTGCCAGCAGACCCTTCGGCACAGATACGCAGTATTTT.